Below, one T cell receptor (beta chain) is given with its context. The germline CDR1 and CDR2 sequences are SGHNT and YYREEE (reference sequence). V trimming: 4 bases; J trimming: 2 bases; junction bases outside the gene matches: 11. This CDR3 region has 17 residues. The sample comes from a study of blood T cell repertoires in COVID-19. Only in-frame clones appear in the TCRdb table, and some are missing; sequencing was by immunoSEQ multiplex PCR. The sample includes about 300,000 clones, roughly 88% of them seen just once. The sequence derives from a man aged 25 to 40 who had recovered from COVID-19. This rearrangement joins TRBV5-4 to TRBJ2-5; 10 nucleotides line up with TRBD2. The sequenced sample was PBMCs or T cells enriched from blood (not recorded which). CDR3 region: CASSPGLARFLQETQYF. Here the CDR3 DNA reads TGTGCCAGCAGCCCGGGACTAGCGCGGTTTCTACAAGAGACCCAGTACTTC.